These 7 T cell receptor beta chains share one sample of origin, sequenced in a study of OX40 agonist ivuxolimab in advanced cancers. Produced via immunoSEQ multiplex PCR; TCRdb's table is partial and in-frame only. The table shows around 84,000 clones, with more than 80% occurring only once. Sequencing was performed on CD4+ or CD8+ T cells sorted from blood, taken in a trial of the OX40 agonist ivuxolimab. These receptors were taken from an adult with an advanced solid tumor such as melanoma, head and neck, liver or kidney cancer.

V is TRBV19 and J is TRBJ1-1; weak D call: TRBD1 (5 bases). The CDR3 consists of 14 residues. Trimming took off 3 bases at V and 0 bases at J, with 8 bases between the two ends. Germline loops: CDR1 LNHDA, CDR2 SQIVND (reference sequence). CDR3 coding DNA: TGTGCCAGTAGTATCGGAGGGGTGAACACTGAAGCTTTCTTT. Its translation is CASSIGGVNTEAFF.

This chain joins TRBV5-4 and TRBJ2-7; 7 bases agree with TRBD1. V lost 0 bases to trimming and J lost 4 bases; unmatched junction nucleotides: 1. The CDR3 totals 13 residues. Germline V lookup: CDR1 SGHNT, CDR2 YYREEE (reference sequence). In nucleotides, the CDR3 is TGTGCCAGCAGCTTGGGGGGACAGTACGAGCAGTACTTC. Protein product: CASSLGGQYEQYF. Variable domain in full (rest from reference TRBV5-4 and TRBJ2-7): ETGVTQSPTHLIKTRGQQVTLRCSSQSGHNTVSWYQQALGQGPQFIFQYYREEENGRGNFPPRFSGLQFPNYSSELNVNALELDDSALYLCASSLGGQYEQYFGPGTRLTVT.

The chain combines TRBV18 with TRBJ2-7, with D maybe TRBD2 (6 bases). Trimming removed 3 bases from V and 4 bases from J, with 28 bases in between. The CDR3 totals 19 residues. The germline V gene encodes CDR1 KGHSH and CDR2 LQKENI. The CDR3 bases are TGTGCCAGCTCACCCGCCCCGCACAAGATTAAGCGGGCCGAGTACGAGCAGTACTTC. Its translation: CASSPAPHKIKRAEYEQYF.

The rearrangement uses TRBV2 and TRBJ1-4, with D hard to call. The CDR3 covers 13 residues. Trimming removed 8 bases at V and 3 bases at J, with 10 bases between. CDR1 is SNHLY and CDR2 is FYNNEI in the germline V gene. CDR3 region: CASRGFPNEKLFF. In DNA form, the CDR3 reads TGTGCCAGCCGCGGGTTTCCTAATGAAAAACTGTTTTTT.

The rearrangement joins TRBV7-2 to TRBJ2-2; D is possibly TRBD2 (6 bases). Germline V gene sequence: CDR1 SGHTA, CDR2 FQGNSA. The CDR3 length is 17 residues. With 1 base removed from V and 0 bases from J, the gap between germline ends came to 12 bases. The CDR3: CASSLGGGTANTGELFF. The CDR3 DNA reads TGTGCCAGCAGCTTAGGGGGCGGGACCGCGAACACCGGGGAGCTGTTTTTT.

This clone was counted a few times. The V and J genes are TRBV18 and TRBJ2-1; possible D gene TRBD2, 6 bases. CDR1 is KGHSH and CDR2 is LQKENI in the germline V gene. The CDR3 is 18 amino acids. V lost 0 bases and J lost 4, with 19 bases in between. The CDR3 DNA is TGTGCCAGCTCACCACCTCCGCGAACCGGGACTGTGTACAATGAGCAGTTCTTC. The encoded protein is CASSPPPRTGTVYNEQFF.

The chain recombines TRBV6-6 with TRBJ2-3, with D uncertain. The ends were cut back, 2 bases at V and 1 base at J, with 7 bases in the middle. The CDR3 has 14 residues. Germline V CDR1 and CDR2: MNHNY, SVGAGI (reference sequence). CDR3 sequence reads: CASSYGMGTDTQYF. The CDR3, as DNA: TGTGCCAGCAGTTACGGCATGGGCACAGATACGCAGTATTTT.